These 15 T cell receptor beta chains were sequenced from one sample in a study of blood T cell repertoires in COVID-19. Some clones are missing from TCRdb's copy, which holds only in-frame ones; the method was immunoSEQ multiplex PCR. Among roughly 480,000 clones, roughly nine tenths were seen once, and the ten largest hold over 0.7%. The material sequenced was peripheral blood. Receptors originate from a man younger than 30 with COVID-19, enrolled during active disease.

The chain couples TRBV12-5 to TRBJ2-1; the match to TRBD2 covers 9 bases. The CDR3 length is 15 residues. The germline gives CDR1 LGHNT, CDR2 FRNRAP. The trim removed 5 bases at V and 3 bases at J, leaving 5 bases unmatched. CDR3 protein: CASGPGLALYNEQFF. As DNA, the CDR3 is TGTGCTAGTGGTCCCGGACTAGCGCTCTACAATGAGCAGTTCTTC.

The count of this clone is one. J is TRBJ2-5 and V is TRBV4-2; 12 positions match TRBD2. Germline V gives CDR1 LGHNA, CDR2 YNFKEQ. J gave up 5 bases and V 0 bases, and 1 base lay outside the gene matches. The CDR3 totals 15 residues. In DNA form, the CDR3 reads TGTGCCAGCAGCCAAGAAACTAGCGGGGGGGAGACCCAGTACTTC. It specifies CASSQETSGGETQYF.

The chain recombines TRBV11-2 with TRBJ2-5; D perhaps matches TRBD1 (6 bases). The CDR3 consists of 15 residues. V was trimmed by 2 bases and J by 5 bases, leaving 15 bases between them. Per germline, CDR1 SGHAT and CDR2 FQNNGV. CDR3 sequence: CASSLLGGGRETQYF. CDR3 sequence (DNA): TGTGCCAGCAGCTTATTAGGGGGTGGTCGGGAGACCCAGTACTTC.

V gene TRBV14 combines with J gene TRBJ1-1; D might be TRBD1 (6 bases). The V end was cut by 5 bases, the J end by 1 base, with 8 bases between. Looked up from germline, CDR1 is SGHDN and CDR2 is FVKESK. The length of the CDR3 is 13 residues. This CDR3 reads CASSWTENTEAFF. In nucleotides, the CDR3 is TGTGCCAGCAGCTGGACAGAGAACACTGAAGCTTTCTTT.

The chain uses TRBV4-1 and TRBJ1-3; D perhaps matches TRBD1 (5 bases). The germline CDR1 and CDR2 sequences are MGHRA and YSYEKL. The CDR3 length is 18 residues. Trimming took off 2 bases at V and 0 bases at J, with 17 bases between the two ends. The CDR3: CASSQNPGLTNSGNTIYF. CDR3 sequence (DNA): TGCGCCAGCAGCCAAAATCCGGGACTCACAAACTCTGGAAACACCATATATTTT.

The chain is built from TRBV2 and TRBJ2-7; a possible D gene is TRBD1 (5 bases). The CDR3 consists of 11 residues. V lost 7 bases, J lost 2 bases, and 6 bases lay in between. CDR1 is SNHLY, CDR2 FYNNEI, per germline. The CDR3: CASKGAYEQYF. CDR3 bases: TGTGCCAGCAAAGGGGCCTACGAGCAGTACTTC.

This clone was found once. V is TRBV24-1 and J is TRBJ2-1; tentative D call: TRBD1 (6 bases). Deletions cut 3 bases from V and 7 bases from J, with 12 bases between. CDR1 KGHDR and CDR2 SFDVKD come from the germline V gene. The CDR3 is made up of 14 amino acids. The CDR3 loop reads CATSDRTVNNEQFF. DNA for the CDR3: TGTGCCACCAGTGATAGGACAGTTAATAATGAGCAGTTCTTC.

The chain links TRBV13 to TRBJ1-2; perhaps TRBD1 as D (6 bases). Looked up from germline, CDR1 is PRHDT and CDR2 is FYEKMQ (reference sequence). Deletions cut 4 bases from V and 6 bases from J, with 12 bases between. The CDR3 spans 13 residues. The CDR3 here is CASSSSGTNGYTF. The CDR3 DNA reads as TGTGCCAGCAGCTCATCCGGGACAAATGGCTACACCTTC.

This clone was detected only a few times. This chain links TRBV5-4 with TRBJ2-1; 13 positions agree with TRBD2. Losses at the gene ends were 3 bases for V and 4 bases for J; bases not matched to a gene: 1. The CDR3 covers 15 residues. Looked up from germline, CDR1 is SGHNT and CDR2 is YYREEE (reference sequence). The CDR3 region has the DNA TGTGCCAGCAGCTCGGGACTAGCGGGGTACAATGAGCAGTTCTTC. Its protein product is CASSSGLAGYNEQFF.

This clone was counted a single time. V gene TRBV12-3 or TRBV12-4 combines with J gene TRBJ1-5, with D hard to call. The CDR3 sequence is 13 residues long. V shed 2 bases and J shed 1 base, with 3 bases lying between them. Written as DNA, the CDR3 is TGTGCCAGCAGTTTACGGAGCAATCAGCCCCAGCATTTT. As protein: CASSLRSNQPQHF.

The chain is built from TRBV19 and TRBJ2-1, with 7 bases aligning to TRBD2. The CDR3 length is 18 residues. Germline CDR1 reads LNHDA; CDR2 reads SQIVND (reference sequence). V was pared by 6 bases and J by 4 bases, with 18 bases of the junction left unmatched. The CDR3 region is CASSKGGGGRFRYNEQFF. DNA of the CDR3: TGTGCCAGTAGCAAGGGTGGGGGGGGACGTTTCCGATACAATGAGCAGTTCTTC.

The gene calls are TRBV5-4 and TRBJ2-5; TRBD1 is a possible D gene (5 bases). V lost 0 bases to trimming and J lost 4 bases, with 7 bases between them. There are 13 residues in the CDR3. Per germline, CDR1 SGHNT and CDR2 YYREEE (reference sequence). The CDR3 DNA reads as TGTGCCAGCAGCTTGGTTAGGGGAGAGACCCAGTACTTC. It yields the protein CASSLVRGETQYF.

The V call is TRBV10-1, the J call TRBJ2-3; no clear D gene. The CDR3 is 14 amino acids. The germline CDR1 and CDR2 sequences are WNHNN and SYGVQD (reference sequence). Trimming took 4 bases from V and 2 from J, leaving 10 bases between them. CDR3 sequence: CASSAAGLTDTQYF. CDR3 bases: TGCGCCAGCAGTGCGGCAGGTCTCACAGATACGCAGTATTTT.

The CDR3 region has the DNA TGCGCCAGCAGTGTTGAGAGAGATACGCAGTATTTT. Residues: CASSVERDTQYF. The genes are TRBV10-1 and TRBJ2-3; D not certain. The ends were cut back, 4 bases at V and 5 bases at J, with 7 bases in the middle. The CDR3 totals 12 residues. CDR1 is WNHNN, CDR2 SYGVQD, per germline (reference sequence).

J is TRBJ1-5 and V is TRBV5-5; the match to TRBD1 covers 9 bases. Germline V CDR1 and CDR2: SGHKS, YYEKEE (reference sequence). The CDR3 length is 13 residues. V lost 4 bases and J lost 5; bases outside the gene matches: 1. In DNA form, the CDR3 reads TGTGCCAGCAGCCGGGACAGGGATCAGCCCCAGCATTTT. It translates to CASSRDRDQPQHF.